This T cell receptor (beta chain) was captured by sequencing in a study of Graves' ophthalmopathy and Graves' hyperthyroidism. Study information: The study drew peripheral blood at initial diagnosis, before any treatment. Findings and limits, study-wide: Blood also harbored most expanded thyroid clonotypes above 0.001 frequency.

The study amplified TCR beta CDR3 regions using RNA transcripts. HTBI primers primed a first-round RT-PCR, and a second-round multiplex PCR followed. TCRdb re-analysed the multiplex PCR reads in MiXCR, keeping a single row per CDR3 protein. The sample shows 680,000 or so distinct CDR3 sequences, 20% to 25% of them seen only once. Concerning this clonotype itself: What it binds is not known.

Sequenced input: peripheral blood. This TCR came from a woman aged 18-35 years with stable Graves' hyperthyroidism. Some clones in this sample may be carry-over from other donors' samples.

CDR3 sequence reads: CASSGSQGFAYEQYF. CDR3 coding DNA: TGTGCCAGCAGCGGAAGCCAGGGTTTCGCCTACGAGCAGTACTTC. The gene calls are TRBV7-2 and TRBJ2-7; TRBD1 is a possible D gene (5 bases). The germline V gene encodes CDR1 SGHTA and CDR2 FQGNSA. The CDR3 is 15 amino acids. Trimming took off 5 bases at V and 2 bases at J, with 16 bases between the two ends.